A selection of T cell receptor beta chains follows, all from one sample in a study of CD8+CD57+ T cells in acquired aplastic anemia. TCRdb used MiXCR to reprocess the reads, holding one entry per CDR3 protein. The repertoire holds 150,000 to 200,000 distinct CDR3 sequences, with around 48% as singletons. The sample was sorted CD4+, CD8+, or CD8+CD57+ T cells (not recorded which) from PBMCs. These receptors were collected from a human donor with aplastic anemia. Each CDR3 is given with its conserved first and last residue. Where a row states a size, it is once, few, many or the class of an expanded clone; other rows omit it.

CDR3aa: CASSQRGSGANVLTF
v_gene: TRBV25-1
abundance: medium-sized
j_gene: TRBJ2-6

CDR3aa: CSASGDSLRGEQYF
v_gene: TRBV20-1
abundance: many
j_gene: TRBJ2-7

CDR3aa: CASSQGARSYEQYF
v_gene: TRBV2
abundance: NA
j_gene: TRBJ2-7

CDR3aa: CATSRPGGDEQFF
v_gene: TRBV15
abundance: NA
j_gene: TRBJ2-1

CDR3aa: CSARDQGLAVF
v_gene: TRBV20-1
abundance: NA
j_gene: TRBJ2-7

CDR3aa: CSARAEVDQPQHF
v_gene: TRBV20-1
abundance: NA
j_gene: TRBJ1-5

CDR3aa: CASSIRLAVQDEQFF
v_gene: TRBV9
abundance: many
j_gene: TRBJ2-1

CDR3aa: CATSRDSPSYEQYF
v_gene: TRBV15
abundance: few
j_gene: TRBJ2-7

CDR3aa: CSATRQSTEAFF
v_gene: TRBV20-1
abundance: NA
j_gene: TRBJ1-1

CDR3aa: CSASRRGSSYNEQFF
v_gene: TRBV20-1
abundance: many
j_gene: TRBJ2-1

CDR3aa: CSARLVAGYEQYF
v_gene: TRBV20-1
abundance: few
j_gene: TRBJ2-7

CDR3aa: CASRDMNTEAFF
v_gene: TRBV7-9
abundance: NA
j_gene: TRBJ1-1

CDR3aa: CASSAGLPNTEAFF
v_gene: TRBV2
abundance: NA
j_gene: TRBJ1-1

CDR3aa: CASSLRTGNEQYF
v_gene: TRBV5-1
abundance: NA
j_gene: TRBJ2-7

CDR3aa: CASSLAASSGTEASF
v_gene: TRBV7-6
abundance: NA
j_gene: TRBJ1-1

CDR3aa: CASRDARTPTYNEQFF
v_gene: TRBV5-4
abundance: many
j_gene: TRBJ2-1

CDR3aa: CASSLRLKETYEQYF
v_gene: TRBV5-1
abundance: many
j_gene: TRBJ2-7

CDR3aa: CASGMELSRETQYF
v_gene: TRBV12-5
abundance: NA
j_gene: TRBJ2-5

CDR3aa: CASSDPAGVETQYF
v_gene: TRBV10-1
abundance: NA
j_gene: TRBJ2-5

CDR3aa: CASSAPTANTGELFF
v_gene: TRBV25-1
abundance: NA
j_gene: TRBJ2-2

CDR3aa: CASSYYSGTSGDIQYF
v_gene: TRBV11-2
abundance: few
j_gene: TRBJ2-4

CDR3aa: CASSQDRIPNEKLFF
v_gene: TRBV3-1
abundance: NA
j_gene: TRBJ1-4

CDR3aa: CSARESGEKLFF
v_gene: TRBV20-1
abundance: many
j_gene: TRBJ1-4

CDR3aa: CASSETSATDTQYF
v_gene: TRBV25-1
abundance: NA
j_gene: TRBJ2-3

CDR3aa: CASSLALIAGAIQETQYF
v_gene: TRBV7-3
abundance: many
j_gene: TRBJ2-5

CDR3aa: CASSLPSRQASLHYGYTF
v_gene: TRBV5-4
abundance: many
j_gene: TRBJ1-2

CDR3aa: CASSQDGTLTGAYGYTF
v_gene: TRBV4-2
abundance: many
j_gene: TRBJ1-2

CDR3aa: CASSSLLVYEQYF
v_gene: TRBV7-9
abundance: NA
j_gene: TRBJ2-7

CDR3aa: CASSPRGARGYTF
v_gene: TRBV25-1
abundance: NA
j_gene: TRBJ1-2

CDR3aa: CASSGDRGVKLFF
v_gene: TRBV4-3
abundance: NA
j_gene: TRBJ1-4

CDR3aa: CATSRDRGRATYNEQFF
v_gene: TRBV15
abundance: NA
j_gene: TRBJ2-1

CDR3aa: CASSFDKGETQYF
v_gene: TRBV7-3
abundance: NA
j_gene: TRBJ2-5

CDR3aa: CAILRGGNTGELFF
v_gene: TRBV10-3
abundance: NA
j_gene: TRBJ2-2

CDR3aa: CASSLGFGTYEQYF
v_gene: TRBV7-2
abundance: NA
j_gene: TRBJ2-7

CDR3aa: CASSEGISDTEAFF
v_gene: TRBV18
abundance: NA
j_gene: TRBJ1-1

CDR3aa: CASSQDPSTSYEQYF
v_gene: TRBV3-1
abundance: many
j_gene: TRBJ2-7

CDR3aa: CASSQVETGTDTQYF
v_gene: TRBV14
abundance: NA
j_gene: TRBJ2-3

CDR3aa: CAIDLQDRHVMAEAFF
v_gene: TRBV24-1
abundance: few
j_gene: TRBJ1-1

CDR3aa: CASSLGQLYEQYF
v_gene: TRBV7-8
abundance: NA
j_gene: TRBJ2-7

CDR3aa: CATSSGSNQPQHF
v_gene: TRBV24-1
abundance: many
j_gene: TRBJ1-5

CDR3aa: CASSAGPGQGWDGYTF
v_gene: TRBV9
abundance: many
j_gene: TRBJ1-2

CDR3aa: CASSDLTWDYEKLFF
v_gene: TRBV6-1
abundance: many
j_gene: TRBJ1-4

CDR3aa: CASRRTGGNQPQHF
v_gene: TRBV6-1
abundance: many
j_gene: TRBJ1-5

CDR3aa: CASTGWRDNTDTQYF
v_gene: TRBV11-1
abundance: NA
j_gene: TRBJ2-3

CDR3aa: CASSEAGAGRGYTF
v_gene: TRBV6-1
abundance: NA
j_gene: TRBJ1-2

CDR3aa: CAGGRAGDEQYF
v_gene: TRBV10-3
abundance: few
j_gene: TRBJ2-7

CDR3aa: CSVDRQGIDFSYNEQFF
v_gene: TRBV29-1
abundance: NA
j_gene: TRBJ2-1

CDR3aa: CSVGPSGGGDEQYF
v_gene: TRBV29-1
abundance: NA
j_gene: TRBJ2-7

CDR3aa: CASSLVQGSNEQFF
v_gene: TRBV10-1
abundance: NA
j_gene: TRBJ2-1

CDR3aa: CASSPTVDIQYF
v_gene: TRBV2
abundance: many
j_gene: TRBJ2-4

CDR3aa: CASSELASTDTQYF
v_gene: TRBV6-4
abundance: NA
j_gene: TRBJ2-3

CDR3aa: CASSSTRDQPQHF
v_gene: TRBV7-6
abundance: NA
j_gene: TRBJ1-5

CDR3aa: CASGWRSEAFF
v_gene: TRBV6-2/TRBV6-3
abundance: many
j_gene: TRBJ1-1

CDR3aa: CASSPDHGETQYF
v_gene: TRBV18
abundance: few
j_gene: TRBJ2-5

CDR3aa: CASSRQGGSMDGYTF
v_gene: TRBV6-1
abundance: NA
j_gene: TRBJ1-2

CDR3aa: CASSLAGIVGYTDTQYF
v_gene: TRBV5-4
abundance: many
j_gene: TRBJ2-3